What follows are 26 T cell receptor beta chains derived from one specimen sequenced in a study of T cells after yellow fever vaccination. TCRdb processed the 5' RACE reads anew with MiXCR; each CDR3 protein has one entry. Here the sample spans a few hundred thousand distinct CDR3 sequences, under 14% being singletons. The sequencing used PBMCs, collected on the day of the first yellow fever vaccination. The receptors come from a man aged 18 to 30 who received the YFV17D yellow fever vaccine.

The V gene is TRBV7-9, the J gene TRBJ2-7; 8 bases line up with TRBD1. With V trimmed by 6 bases and J by 6 bases, 16 bases remained unmatched. CDR1 SEHNR and CDR2 FQNEAQ come from the germline V gene (reference sequence). The CDR3 extends over 16 amino acids. For the CDR3, the DNA is TGTGCCAGCAGACAACACCCCCCACAGGGGGGTGGCGAGCAGTACTTC. This sequence encodes CASRQHPPQGGGEQYF.

This clonotype was seen at least ten times. The chain has TRBV5-1 and TRBJ2-3, with TRBD1 identical over 9 bases. Germline V gene sequence: CDR1 SGHRS, CDR2 YFSETQ. The J segment lost 9 bases and the V segment lost 6 bases, leaving 5 bases of the junction unmatched. The CDR3 loop spans 12 amino acids. CDR3 nucleotide sequence: TGCGCCAGCAACCCGGGACAGGGCACGCAGTATTTT. It codes for CASNPGQGTQYF. Complete variable domain (other parts from reference TRBV5-1 and TRBJ2-3): KAGVTQTPRYLIKTRGQQVTLSCSPISGHRSVSWYQQTPGQGLQFLFEYFSETQRNKGNFPGRFSGRQFSNSRSEMNVSTLELGDSALYLCASNPGQGTQYFGPGTRLTVL.

The gene calls are TRBV15 and TRBJ1-1; D unresolved. Germline CDR1 and CDR2: LNHNV and YYDKDF (reference sequence). The CDR3 is 13 amino acids. V shed 0 bases and J shed 2 bases, with 4 bases lying between them. CDR3 DNA: TGTGCCACCAGCAGAGACCCAAACACTGAAGCTTTCTTT. Encoded protein: CATSRDPNTEAFF. Together with reference TRBV15 and TRBJ1-1, the CDR3 gives the full variable domain: DAMVIQNPRYQVTQFGKPVTLSCSQTLNHNVMYWYQQKSSQAPKLLFHYYDKDFNNEADTPDNFQSRRPNTSFCFLDIRSPGLGDTAMYLCATSRDPNTEAFFGQGTRLTVV.

In nucleotides, the CDR3 is TGCAGTGCTAGTGATTGGGGAGATAATACGCAGTATTTT. Its translation is CSASDWGDNTQYF. V and J are TRBV20-1 and TRBJ2-3; a weak D match, TRBD2 (5 bases). Germline assignment: CDR1 DFQATT and CDR2 SNEGSKA (reference sequence). The CDR3 covers 13 residues. V was pared by 3 bases and J by 7 bases, with 14 bases between.

This chain joins TRBV27 and TRBJ1-2, with unresolved D. Germline lookup yields CDR1 MNHEY and CDR2 SMNVEV (reference sequence). The germline V and J ends were trimmed by 0 bases and 2 bases, with 7 bases remaining between them. The CDR3 totals 14 residues. CDR3 loop: CASSLSRENYGYTF. The CDR3 DNA follows: TGTGCCAGCAGTTTATCCCGGGAGAACTATGGCTACACCTTC.

This clonotype has just a few counts. V usage is TRBV7-9 and J usage is TRBJ2-7; no clear D gene. Germline V gene lookup returns CDR1 SEHNR and CDR2 FQNEAQ (reference sequence). V lost 1 base and J lost 4, with 11 bases in between. CDR3 length equals 14 residues. The CDR3 is CASSLEGSPYEQYV. In DNA, the CDR3 is TGTGCCAGCAGCTTAGAAGGCAGCCCTTACGAGCAGTACGTC.

The rearrangement links TRBV4-2 to TRBJ2-3; D is perhaps TRBD1 (5 bases). The CDR3 sequence is 16 residues long. In germline, CDR1 is LGHNA, CDR2 YNFKEQ. V was clipped by 1 base and J by 1 base, with 12 bases between them. The DNA of the CDR3 is TGTGCCAGCAGCCAAGTTGGGGCTGTAGGCACAGATACGCAGTATTTT. This translates into CASSQVGAVGTDTQYF.

This clonotype was seen ten or more times. The genes are TRBV9 and TRBJ2-1, with D unclear. The CDR3 loop spans 16 amino acids. The V and J ends lost 3 bases and 1 base respectively, with 14 bases between them. Germline V CDR1 and CDR2: SGDLS, YYNGEE. The CDR3 region is CASSGGTVRSYNEQFF. CDR3 DNA sequence: TGTGCCAGCAGCGGTGGTACCGTGCGGTCCTACAATGAGCAGTTCTTC.

This clonotype came up a few times. The V gene is TRBV28, the J gene TRBJ2-6, with D hard to call. This CDR3 region has 11 residues. V was trimmed by 8 bases and J by 9 bases, leaving 8 bases between them. Germline lookup yields CDR1 MDHEN and CDR2 SYDVKM. For the CDR3, the DNA is TGTGCCAGCCGGGTGGACAACGTCCTGACTTTC. This translates into CASRVDNVLTF.

The rearrangement links TRBV28 to TRBJ1-5; D possibly corresponds to TRBD1 (6 bases). The CDR3 covers 15 residues. With 3 bases removed from V and 7 bases from J, the gap between germline ends came to 16 bases. Germline CDR1 reads MDHEN; CDR2 reads SYDVKM. CDR3 loop: CASSFAGARSQPQHF. The CDR3 DNA sequence: TGTGCCAGCAGTTTCGCAGGGGCACGGAGCCAGCCCCAGCATTTT.

The rearrangement uses TRBV29-1 and TRBJ2-2; 7 bases match TRBD1. Losses at the gene ends were 6 bases for V and 1 base for J; bases not matched to a gene: 8. This CDR3 has 15 amino acids. CDR1 is SQVTM and CDR2 is ANQGSEA in the germline V gene. CDR3 nucleotides: TGCAGCGTCTCTTTGGGACAGATGAACACCGGGGAGCTGTTTTTT. It yields the protein CSVSLGQMNTGELFF.

This clonotype has a handful of counts. The chain employs TRBV7-8 and TRBJ2-7; D may be TRBD1 (6 bases). The CDR3 contains 14 residues. Germline V CDR1 and CDR2: SGHVS, FQNEAQ. Trimming cost V 5 bases and J 7 bases, with 18 bases left between them. The CDR3 DNA sequence: TGTGCCAGCAGCAGAGGTGAAACAGGGATTGAGCAGTACTTC. It specifies CASSRGETGIEQYF.

DNA of the CDR3: TGCAGTGCTAGAGATCTGATGGGACTAGAGAATCAAGAGACCCAGTACTTC. The encoded protein is CSARDLMGLENQETQYF. This chain joins TRBV20-1 and TRBJ2-5; 8 nucleotides line up with TRBD2. With 0 bases clipped from V and 2 bases from J, the junction kept 11 bases outside the gene matches. The CDR3 is 17 amino acids. Germline V lookup: CDR1 DFQATT, CDR2 SNEGSKA (reference sequence).

This clonotype was recorded a few times. The gene calls are TRBV5-4 and TRBJ2-6, with 7 bases identical to TRBD2. The J segment lost 0 bases and the V segment lost 4 bases, leaving 7 bases of the junction unmatched. Germline V CDR1 and CDR2: SGHNT, YYREEE (reference sequence). The CDR3 runs to 17 residues. The CDR3 DNA reads as TGTGCCAGCAGCCCCATGGGGAGGGGCTCTGGGGCCAACGTCCTGACTTTC. Translating it yields CASSPMGRGSGANVLTF.

This clonotype was seen only a few times. The V gene is TRBV3-1, the J gene TRBJ2-1; 11 nucleotides match TRBD2. Losses at the gene ends were 6 bases for V and 3 bases for J; bases not matched to a gene: 13. Germline lookup yields CDR1 LGHDT and CDR2 YNNKEL (reference sequence). The CDR3 contains 18 residues. CDR3 residues: CASRGNRASGGFYNEQFF. The DNA for the CDR3 is TGTGCCAGCAGGGGGAATAGGGCTAGCGGGGGGTTCTACAATGAGCAGTTCTTC.

This clonotype was seen a handful of times. The V gene is TRBV9, the J gene TRBJ2-3; D gene unclear. V lost 4 bases and J lost 4, with 13 bases in between. There are 14 residues in the CDR3. Germline V gene data show CDR1 as SGDLS and CDR2 as YYNGEE. CDR3 coding DNA: TGTGCCAGCAGCCCTCGGGTGTCGGCAGATACGCAGTATTTT. This encodes CASSPRVSADTQYF.

This clonotype came up a few times. The chain joins TRBV27 to TRBJ2-3; D not resolved. The germline V and J ends were trimmed by 2 bases and 4 bases, with 16 bases remaining between them. CDR3 length equals 16 residues. In germline, CDR1 is MNHEY, CDR2 SMNVEV (reference sequence). For the CDR3, the DNA is TGTGCCAGCAGTTTACTCCTCGCGCTAGACCCAGATACGCAGTATTTT. Residues: CASSLLLALDPDTQYF.

This clonotype was picked up a small number of times. This chain connects TRBV28 to TRBJ2-3; TRBD2 matches at 9 bases. The CDR3 totals 17 residues. J lost 2 bases, V lost 6 bases, and 12 bases had no gene match. CDR1 and CDR2 (germline): MDHEN, SYDVKM. CDR3 sequence (DNA): TGTGCCAGCAGCTCCGCTGCGGAGCGGGGGGTCACAGATACGCAGTATTTT. It translates to CASSSAAERGVTDTQYF.

This clonotype was counted only a few times. The chain links TRBV9 to TRBJ2-2; D is unclear. Trimming removed 0 bases at V and 4 bases at J, with 13 bases between. The CDR3 runs 16 residues. CDR1 and CDR2 (germline): SGDLS, YYNGEE. The CDR3 DNA reads as TGTGCCAGCAGCGTAGCTGGGCCAGAAAGCACCGGGGAGCTGTTTTTT. It codes for CASSVAGPESTGELFF.

This clonotype was detected a few times. The chain is built from TRBV5-1 and TRBJ2-2; D perhaps matches TRBD1 (6 bases). Germline-derived CDR1 and CDR2 are SGHRS and YFSETQ. V gave up 6 bases and J gave up 4 bases, with 10 bases separating them. The CDR3 runs 13 residues. CDR3 sequence (DNA): TGCGCCAGCACAGGACAGTCCACCGGGGAGCTGTTTTTT. Its translation: CASTGQSTGELFF.

Regarding this clonotype: At one end the junction does not follow the germline gene, possibly because of a read error. The chain uses TRBV4-1 and TRBJ2-7; 7 nucleotides match TRBD1. Germline V gene lookup returns CDR1 MGHRA and CDR2 YSYEKL. This CDR3 has 13 amino acids. CDR3 in amino acids: CASSTGTAYELYF. CDR3 coding DNA: TGCGCCAGCAGTACCGGGACAGCCTACGAGCTGTACTTC.

The CDR3 sequence: CASSLVGSRGYTF. In DNA, the CDR3 is TGCGCCAGCAGCTTGGTGGGCAGTCGGGGCTACACCTTC. V is TRBV5-1 and J is TRBJ1-2; D call uncertain. This CDR3 has 13 amino acids. V lost 0 bases to trimming and J lost 8 bases, with 11 bases between them. Germline V gene sequence: CDR1 SGHRS, CDR2 YFSETQ.

This clonotype has more than one count but fewer than ten. The chain is built from TRBV10-1 and TRBJ1-1; D remains unclear. CDR1 and CDR2 (germline): WNHNN, SYGVQD (reference sequence). V was trimmed by 3 bases and J by 1 base, leaving 9 bases between them. The CDR3 extends over 14 amino acids. The CDR3 is CASSESRRNTEAFF. CDR3 bases: TGCGCCAGCAGTGAAAGCAGGAGGAACACTGAAGCTTTCTTT.

The chain employs TRBV7-9 and TRBJ2-7; D not certain. CDR1 is SEHNR and CDR2 is FQNEAQ in the germline V gene (reference sequence). The CDR3 is 11 amino acids. V was pared by 5 bases and J by 5 bases, with 7 bases between. The CDR3, as DNA: TGTGCCAGCAGCCAGGCGCACGAGCAGTACGTC. Residues: CASSQAHEQYV.

The chain joins TRBV5-1 to TRBJ1-1; D not resolved. V was pared by 4 bases and J by 7 bases, with 17 bases between. This CDR3 has 14 residues. Germline CDR1 SGHRS, CDR2 YFSETQ. The CDR3 sequence is CASSPSATDGEAFF. In nucleotides, the CDR3 is TGCGCCAGCAGCCCCTCCGCCACTGATGGTGAAGCTTTCTTT. Based on the CDR3 plus reference TRBV5-1 and TRBJ1-1, the full variable domain is KAGVTQTPRYLIKTRGQQVTLSCSPISGHRSVSWYQQTPGQGLQFLFEYFSETQRNKGNFPGRFSGRQFSNSRSEMNVSTLELGDSALYLCASSPSATDGEAFFGQGTRLTVV.

The chain joins TRBV10-3 to TRBJ2-2; no clear D. From germline, CDR1 is ENHRY and CDR2 SYGVKD. The CDR3 has 13 residues. This CDR3 is CATKGADTGELFF. DNA of the CDR3: TGTGCGACCAAAGGAGCAGACACCGGGGAGCTGTTTTTT.